Sequencing of this TCR beta chain was carried out in a study of blood T cell repertoires in COVID-19. The overall study: From T cells, B-cell-depleted T cells, or PBMCs came the material, which was cDNA or gDNA.

Trimming shortened V by 2 bases and J by 0 bases, and 15 bases separated the two germline ends. This CDR3 has 16 residues. Germline V gene sequence: CDR1 SGHRS, CDR2 YFSETQ. The authors' processing: Estimation of nucleated cell counts relied on the amplification of reference gene primers. The repertoire was sequenced with immunoSEQ multiplex PCR; TCRdb's copy has only in-frame clones and lacks some. Clone size and V and J calls were adopted from that table, with D and trimming inferred from the DNA. The table lists about 74,000 clones, more than 75% of them singletons, with around 15% in the top ten.

The TCR was taken from a human donor in a cohort sampled during active COVID-19. The rearrangement uses TRBV5-1 and TRBJ2-7; weak D call: TRBD2 (6 bases). Sequenced input: peripheral blood. CDR3 amino acids: CASSFPRDSYSYEQYF. The CDR3 DNA reads TGCGCCAGCAGCTTTCCTCGGGACTCTTACTCCTACGAGCAGTACTTC.